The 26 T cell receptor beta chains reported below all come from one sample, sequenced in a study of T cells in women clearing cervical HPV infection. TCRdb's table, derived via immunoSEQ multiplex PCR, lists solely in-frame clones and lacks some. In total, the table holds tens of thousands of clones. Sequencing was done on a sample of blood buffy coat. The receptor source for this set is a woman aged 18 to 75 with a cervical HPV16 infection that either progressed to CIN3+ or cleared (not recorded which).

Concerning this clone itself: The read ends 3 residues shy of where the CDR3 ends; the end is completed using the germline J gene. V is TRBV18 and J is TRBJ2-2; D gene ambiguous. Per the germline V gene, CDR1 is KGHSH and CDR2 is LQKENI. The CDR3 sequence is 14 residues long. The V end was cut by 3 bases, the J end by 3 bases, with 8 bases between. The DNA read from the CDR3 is TGTGCCAGCTCACCTTACGTAGACACCGGGGAG. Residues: CASSPYVDTGE. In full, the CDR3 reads CASSPYVDTGELFF.

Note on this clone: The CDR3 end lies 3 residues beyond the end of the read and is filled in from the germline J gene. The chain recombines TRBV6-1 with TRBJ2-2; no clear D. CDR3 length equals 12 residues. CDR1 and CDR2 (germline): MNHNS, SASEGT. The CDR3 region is CASSEVVAKLFF. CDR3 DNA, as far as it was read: TGTGCCAGCAGTGAAGTTGTGGCAAAG.

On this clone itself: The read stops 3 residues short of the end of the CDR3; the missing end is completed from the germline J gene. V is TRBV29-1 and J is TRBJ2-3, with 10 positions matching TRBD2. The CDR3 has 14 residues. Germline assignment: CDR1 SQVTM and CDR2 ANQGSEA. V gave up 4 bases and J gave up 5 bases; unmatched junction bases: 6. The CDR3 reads CSVVAGGRGDTQYF. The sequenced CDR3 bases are TGCAGCGTTGTAGCGGGGGGAAGGGGAGATACG.

The CDR3 sequence: CASSLAGYTGELFF. The sequenced CDR3 bases are TGTGCCAGCAGCTTAGCGGGGTACACCGGGGAG. The rearrangement links TRBV11-3 to TRBJ2-2; D possibly corresponds to TRBD2 (5 bases). Read data end 3 residues before the CDR3 end; the end is taken from the germline J gene. The germline V gene has CDR1 SGHNT and CDR2 YENEEA. V lost 1 base and J lost 3, with 6 bases in between. This CDR3 has 14 residues.

The chain's CDR3 is CASSLGQVNTEAFF. The sequenced CDR3 bases are TGTGCCAGCAGCTTAGGGCAGGTGAACACTGAA. The V call is TRBV7-2, the J call TRBJ1-1; D not certain. The read ends 3 residues before the CDR3 terminus; that terminus is restored from the germline J gene. Germline CDR1 SGHTA, CDR2 FQGNSA. Trimming took off 1 base at V and 0 bases at J, with 6 bases between the two ends. This CDR3 contains 14 residues.

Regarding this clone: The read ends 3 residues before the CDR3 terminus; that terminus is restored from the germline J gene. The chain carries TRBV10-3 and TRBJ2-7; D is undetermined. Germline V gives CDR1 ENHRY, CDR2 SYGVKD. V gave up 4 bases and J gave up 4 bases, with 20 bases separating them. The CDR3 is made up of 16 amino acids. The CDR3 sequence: CAISAGLEVGEYEQYF. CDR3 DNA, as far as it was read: TGTGCCATCAGTGCCGGGTTAGAAGTTGGAGAATACGAG.

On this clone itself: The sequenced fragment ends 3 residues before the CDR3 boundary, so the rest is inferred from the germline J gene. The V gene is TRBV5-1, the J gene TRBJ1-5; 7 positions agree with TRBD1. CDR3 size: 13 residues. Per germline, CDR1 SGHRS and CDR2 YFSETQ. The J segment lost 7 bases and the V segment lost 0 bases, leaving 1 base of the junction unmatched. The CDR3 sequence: CASSLDRGQPQHF. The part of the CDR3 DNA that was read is TGCGCCAGCAGCTTGGACAGGGGCCAGCCC.

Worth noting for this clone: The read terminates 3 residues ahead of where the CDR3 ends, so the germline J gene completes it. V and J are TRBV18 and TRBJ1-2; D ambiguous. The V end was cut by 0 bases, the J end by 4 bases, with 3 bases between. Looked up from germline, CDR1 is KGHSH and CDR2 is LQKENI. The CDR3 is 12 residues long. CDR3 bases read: TGTGCCAGCTCACCACCCGGCTATGGC. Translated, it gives CASSPPGYG. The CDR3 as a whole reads CASSPPGYGYTF.

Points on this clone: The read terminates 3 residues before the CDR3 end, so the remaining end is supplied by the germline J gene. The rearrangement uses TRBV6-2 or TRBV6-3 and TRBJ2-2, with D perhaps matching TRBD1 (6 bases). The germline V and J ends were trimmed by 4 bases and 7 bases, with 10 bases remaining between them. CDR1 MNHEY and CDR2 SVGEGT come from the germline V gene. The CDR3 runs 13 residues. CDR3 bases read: TGTGCCAGCAGTTCGTCAGGGGTCGGGGAG. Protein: CASSSSGVGE. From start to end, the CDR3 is CASSSSGVGELFF.

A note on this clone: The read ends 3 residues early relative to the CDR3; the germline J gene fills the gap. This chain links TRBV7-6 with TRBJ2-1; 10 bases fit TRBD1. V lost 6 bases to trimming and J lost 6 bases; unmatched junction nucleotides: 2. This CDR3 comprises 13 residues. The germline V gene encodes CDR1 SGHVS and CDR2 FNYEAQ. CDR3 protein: CASRRTGGNEQFF. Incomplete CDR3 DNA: TGTGCCAGCAGGAGGACAGGGGGCAATGAG. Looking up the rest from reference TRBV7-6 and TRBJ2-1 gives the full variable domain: GAGVSQSPRYKVTKRGQDVALRCDPISGHVSLYWYRQALGQGPEFLTYFNYEAQQDKSGLPNDRFSAERPEGSISTLTIQRTEQRDSAMYRCASRRTGGNEQFFGPGTRLTVL.

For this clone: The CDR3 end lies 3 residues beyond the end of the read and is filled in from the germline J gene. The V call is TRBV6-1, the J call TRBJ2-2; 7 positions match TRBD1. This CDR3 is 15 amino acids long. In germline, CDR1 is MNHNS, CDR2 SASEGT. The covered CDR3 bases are TGTGCCAGCAGTGACCGGGGACAGTCTAATGAAAAG. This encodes CASSDRGQSNEK. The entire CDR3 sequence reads CASSDRGQSNEKLFF.

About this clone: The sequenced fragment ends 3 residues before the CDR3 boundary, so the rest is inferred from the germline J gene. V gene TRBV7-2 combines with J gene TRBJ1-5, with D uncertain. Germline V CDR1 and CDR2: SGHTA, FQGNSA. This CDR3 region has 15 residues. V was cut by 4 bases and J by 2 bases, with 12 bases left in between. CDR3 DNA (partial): TGTGCCAGCAGCTCACGGGGAAGGGGCAATCAGCCC. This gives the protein CASSSRGRGNQP. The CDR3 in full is CASSSRGRGNQPQHF.

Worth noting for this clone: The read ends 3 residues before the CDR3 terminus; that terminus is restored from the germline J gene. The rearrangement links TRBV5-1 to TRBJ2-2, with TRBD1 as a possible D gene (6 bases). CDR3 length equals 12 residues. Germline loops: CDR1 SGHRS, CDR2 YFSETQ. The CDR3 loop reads CASRVGAEKLFF. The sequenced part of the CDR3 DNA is TGCGCCAGCAGAGTGGGGGCCGAAAAG.

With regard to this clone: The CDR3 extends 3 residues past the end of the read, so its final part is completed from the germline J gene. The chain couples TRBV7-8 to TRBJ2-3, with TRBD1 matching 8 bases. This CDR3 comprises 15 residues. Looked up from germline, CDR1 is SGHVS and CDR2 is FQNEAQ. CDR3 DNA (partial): TGTGCCAGCAGCTTGCAGGACAGGGAAAATCAGCCG. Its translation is CASSLQDRENQP. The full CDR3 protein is CASSLQDRENQPQYF. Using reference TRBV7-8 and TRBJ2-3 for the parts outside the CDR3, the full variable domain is GAGVSQSPRYKVAKRGQDVALRCDPISGHVSLFWYQQALGQGPEFLTYFQNEAQLDKSGLPSDRFFAERPEGSVSTLKIQRTQQEDSAVYLCASSLQDRENQPQYFGPGTRLTVL.

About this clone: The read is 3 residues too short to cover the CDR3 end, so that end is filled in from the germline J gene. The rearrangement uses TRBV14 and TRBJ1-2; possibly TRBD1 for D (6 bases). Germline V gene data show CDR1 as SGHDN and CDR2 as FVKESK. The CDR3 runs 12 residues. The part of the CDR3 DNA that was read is TGTGCCAGCAGCCCAGGGGTTAGGGGC. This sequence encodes CASSPGVRG. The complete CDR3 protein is CASSPGVRGYTF.

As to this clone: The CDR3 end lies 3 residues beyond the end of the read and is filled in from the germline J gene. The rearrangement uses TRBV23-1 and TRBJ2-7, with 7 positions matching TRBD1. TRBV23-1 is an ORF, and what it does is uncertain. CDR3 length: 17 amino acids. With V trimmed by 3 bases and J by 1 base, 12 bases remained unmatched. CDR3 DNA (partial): TGCGCCAGCAGTCACCACCATGGCCGGGACAGTTCCTACGAG. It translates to CASSHHHGRDSSYE. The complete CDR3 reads CASSHHHGRDSSYEQYF.

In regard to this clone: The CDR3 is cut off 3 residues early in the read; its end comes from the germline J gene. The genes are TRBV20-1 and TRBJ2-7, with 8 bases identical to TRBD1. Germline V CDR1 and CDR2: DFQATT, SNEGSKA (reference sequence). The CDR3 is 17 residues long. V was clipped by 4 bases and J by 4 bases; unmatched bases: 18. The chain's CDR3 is CSAKGAGGTTGLYEQYF. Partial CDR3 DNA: TGCAGTGCTAAGGGGGCAGGGGGCACCACAGGACTTTACGAG.

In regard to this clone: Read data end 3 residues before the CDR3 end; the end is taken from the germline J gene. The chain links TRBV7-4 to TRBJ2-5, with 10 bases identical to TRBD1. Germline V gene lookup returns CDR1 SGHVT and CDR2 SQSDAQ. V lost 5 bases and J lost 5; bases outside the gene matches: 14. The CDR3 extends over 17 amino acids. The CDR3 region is CASSPQALTGGLETQYF. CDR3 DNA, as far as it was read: TGTGCCAGCAGCCCCCAGGCCCTGACAGGGGGCCTGGAGACC.

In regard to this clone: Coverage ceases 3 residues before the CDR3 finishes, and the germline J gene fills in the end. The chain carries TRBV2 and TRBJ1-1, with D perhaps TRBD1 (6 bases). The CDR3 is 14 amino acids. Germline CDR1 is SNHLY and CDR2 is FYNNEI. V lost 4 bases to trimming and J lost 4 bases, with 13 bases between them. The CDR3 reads CASSVTGKTTEAFF. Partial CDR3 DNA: TGTGCCAGCAGTGTAACAGGGAAGACCACTGAA.

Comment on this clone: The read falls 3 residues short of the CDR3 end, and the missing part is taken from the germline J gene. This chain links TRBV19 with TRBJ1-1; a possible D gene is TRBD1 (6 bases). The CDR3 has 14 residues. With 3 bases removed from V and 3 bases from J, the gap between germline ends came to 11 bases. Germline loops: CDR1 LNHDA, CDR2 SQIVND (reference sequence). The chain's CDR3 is CASSMGGAYTEAFF. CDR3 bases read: TGTGCCAGTAGTATGGGGGGGGCGTACACTGAA.

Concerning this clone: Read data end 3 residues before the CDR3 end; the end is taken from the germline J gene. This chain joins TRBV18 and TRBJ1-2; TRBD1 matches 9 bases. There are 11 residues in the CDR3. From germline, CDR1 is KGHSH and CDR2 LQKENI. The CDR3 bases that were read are TGTGCCAGTCGGACAGGGGAGCCC. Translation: CASRTGEP. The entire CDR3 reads CASRTGEPYTF.

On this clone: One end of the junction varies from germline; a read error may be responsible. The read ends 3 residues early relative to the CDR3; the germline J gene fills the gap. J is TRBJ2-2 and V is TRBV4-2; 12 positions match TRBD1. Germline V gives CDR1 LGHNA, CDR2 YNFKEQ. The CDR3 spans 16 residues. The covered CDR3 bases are TGCGCCAGCAGCAGGGGGACAGGGGGCTATACCGGGGAG. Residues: CASSRGTGGYTGE. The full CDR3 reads CASSRGTGGYTGELFF.

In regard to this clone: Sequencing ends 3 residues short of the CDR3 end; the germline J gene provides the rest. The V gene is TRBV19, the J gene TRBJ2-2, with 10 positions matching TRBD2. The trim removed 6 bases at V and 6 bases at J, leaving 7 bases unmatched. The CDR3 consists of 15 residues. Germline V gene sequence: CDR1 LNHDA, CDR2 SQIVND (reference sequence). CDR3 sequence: CASRISGGLAGELFF. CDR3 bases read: TGTGCCAGTAGAATTAGCGGGGGGCTTGCCGGGGAG.

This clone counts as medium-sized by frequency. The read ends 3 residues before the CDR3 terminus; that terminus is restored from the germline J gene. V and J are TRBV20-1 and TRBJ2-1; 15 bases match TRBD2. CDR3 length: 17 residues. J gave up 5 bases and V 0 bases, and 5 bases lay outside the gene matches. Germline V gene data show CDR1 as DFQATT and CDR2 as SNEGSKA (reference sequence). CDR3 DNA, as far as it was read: TGCAGTGCTAGAGATTCGGGACTAGCGGGGGGACACAATGAG. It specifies CSARDSGLAGGHNE. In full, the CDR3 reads CSARDSGLAGGHNEQFF.

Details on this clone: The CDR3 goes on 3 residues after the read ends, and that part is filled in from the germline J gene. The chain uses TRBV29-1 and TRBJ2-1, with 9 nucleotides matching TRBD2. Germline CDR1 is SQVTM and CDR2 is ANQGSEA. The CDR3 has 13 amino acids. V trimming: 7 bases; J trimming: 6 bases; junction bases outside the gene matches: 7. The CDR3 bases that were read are TGCAGCGGAGGGCTAGCGGGGATCAATGAG. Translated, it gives CSGGLAGINE. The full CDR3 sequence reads CSGGLAGINEQFF.

The covered CDR3 bases are TGTGCCAGCAGTTCCCACGGGACAGGGCATAATTCACCC. Protein product: CASSSHGTGHNSP. The entire CDR3 protein is CASSSHGTGHNSPLHF. The chain is built from TRBV6-2 or TRBV6-3 and TRBJ1-6; 9 bases are a match to TRBD1. From the germline J gene comes the end of the CDR3, since the read stops 3 residues before it. Germline V gives CDR1 MNHEY, CDR2 SVGEGT. This CDR3 comprises 16 residues. Unmatched junction bases numbered 6, after V lost 4 bases and J lost 5 bases.